The T cell receptor (beta chain) under discussion was sequenced for a study of siplizumab effects on memory and regulatory T cells. Study-level findings and limits: Siplizumab gave mappable alloreactive CD4+ clones an average Treg-derived fraction of over 65%, against around 27% in controls.

In regard to this clone: Its antigen is not identified.

Some clones are missing from TCRdb's copy, which holds only in-frame ones; the method was immunoSEQ multiplex PCR. The sample consists of some 120,000 clones, about 94% of them appearing once. The CDR3 contains 13 residues. Between the trimmed V and J ends, which lost 6 bases and 2 bases, there was a span of 8 bases. Germline V gene data show CDR1 as SGHAT and CDR2 as FQNNGV. This receptor was identified in a human donor in good health. The material sequenced was non-Treg CD4+ T cells sorted from blood. V is TRBV11-2 and J is TRBJ2-4, with D perhaps matching TRBD2 (5 bases). This CDR3 is CASRRVPKNIQYF. The CDR3 DNA is TGTGCCAGCAGGAGGGTTCCCAAAAACATTCAGTACTTC.